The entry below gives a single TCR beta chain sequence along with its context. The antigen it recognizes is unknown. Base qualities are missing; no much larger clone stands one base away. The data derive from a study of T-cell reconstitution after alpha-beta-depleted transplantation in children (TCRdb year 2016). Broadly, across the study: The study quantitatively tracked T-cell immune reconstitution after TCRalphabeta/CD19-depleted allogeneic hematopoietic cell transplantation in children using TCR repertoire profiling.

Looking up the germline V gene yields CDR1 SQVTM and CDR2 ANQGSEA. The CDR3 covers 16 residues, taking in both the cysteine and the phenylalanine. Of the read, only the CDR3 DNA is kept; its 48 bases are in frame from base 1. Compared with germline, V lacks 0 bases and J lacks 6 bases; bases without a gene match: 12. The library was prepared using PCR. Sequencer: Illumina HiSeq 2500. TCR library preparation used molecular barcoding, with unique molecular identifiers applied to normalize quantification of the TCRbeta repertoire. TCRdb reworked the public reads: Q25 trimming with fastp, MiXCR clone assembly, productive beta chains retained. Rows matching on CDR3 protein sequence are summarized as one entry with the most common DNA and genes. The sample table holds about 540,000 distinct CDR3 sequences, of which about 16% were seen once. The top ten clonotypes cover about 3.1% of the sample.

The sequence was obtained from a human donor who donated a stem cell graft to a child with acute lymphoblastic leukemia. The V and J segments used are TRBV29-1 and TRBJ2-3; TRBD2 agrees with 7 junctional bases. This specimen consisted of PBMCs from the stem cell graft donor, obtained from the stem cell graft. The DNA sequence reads TGCAGCGTTGAAGATCTGGTGGGAGGGCCAGGGGATACGCAGTATTTT. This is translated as CSVEDLVGGPGDTQYF.